The 21 T cell receptor beta chains listed next were all sequenced from one sample in a study of shared clonotypes between healthy human individuals. Generated by immunoSEQ multiplex PCR, the TCRdb table keeps only in-frame clones and is missing some. The sample holds about 510,000 clones; 90% to 96% are singletons and the top ten take less than 0.06%. Sequencing was performed on naive CD4+ T cells sorted from blood. Subset specified: CD45RA+ positively selected. These receptors all stem from a woman aged 25 to 39 in good health.

The CDR3 sequence: CASRPGLASYNEQFF. The CDR3 DNA reads TGTGCCAGCAGGCCGGGACTAGCCTCCTACAATGAGCAGTTCTTC. The chain carries TRBV28 and TRBJ2-1, with TRBD2 matching 9 bases. There are 15 residues in the CDR3. Germline CDR1 MDHEN, CDR2 SYDVKM. V was clipped by 6 bases and J by 0 bases; unmatched bases: 3.

The chain employs TRBV28 and TRBJ1-1, with D hard to call. The germline V gene encodes CDR1 MDHEN and CDR2 SYDVKM. This CDR3 contains 13 residues. V lost 6 bases to trimming and J lost 10 bases, with 18 bases between them. The CDR3: CASSPAGLYRAFF. CDR3 nucleotides: TGTGCCAGCAGCCCAGCCGGTTTGTATCGAGCTTTCTTT.

The chain uses TRBV10-3 and TRBJ1-1; possible D gene TRBD1, 6 bases. The germline CDR1 and CDR2 sequences are ENHRY and SYGVKD. CDR3 length: 19 amino acids. The V end was cut by 8 bases, the J end by 0 bases, with 28 bases between. CDR3 DNA sequence: TGTGCCATCGGCCCCCCGATCCGGGACAAGATAGGTGTGAACACTGAAGCTTTCTTT. Encoded protein: CAIGPPIRDKIGVNTEAFF.

The chain has TRBV10-3 and TRBJ2-2; D is unresolved. The V gene lost 1 base and the J gene lost 2 bases, with 8 bases spanning the gap. Per the germline V gene, CDR1 is ENHRY and CDR2 is SYGVKD. This CDR3 region has 15 residues. The CDR3 spells CAISEFEPNTGELFF. The CDR3 DNA reads TGTGCCATCAGTGAGTTTGAACCCAACACCGGGGAGCTGTTTTTT.

J is TRBJ2-1 and V is TRBV2, with D possibly matching TRBD2 (5 bases). V was trimmed by 8 bases and J by 4 bases, leaving 6 bases between them. The CDR3 consists of 11 residues. CDR1 SNHLY and CDR2 FYNNEI come from the germline V gene. The CDR3 spells CASRLYNEQFF. CDR3 in DNA: TGTGCCAGCCGACTATACAATGAGCAGTTCTTC.

V is TRBV27 and J is TRBJ2-7; 7 nucleotides align to TRBD1. This CDR3 has 14 amino acids. With 6 bases clipped from V and 5 bases from J, the junction kept 10 bases outside the gene matches. Germline values: CDR1 MNHEY, CDR2 SMNVEV (reference sequence). This chain's CDR3 is CASSRQGRQDEQYF. The CDR3, as DNA: TGTGCCAGCAGCCGACAGGGAAGGCAAGACGAGCAGTACTTC.

The V call is TRBV5-6, the J call TRBJ1-2; 7 bases agree with TRBD1. The CDR3 runs to 14 residues. V dropped 2 bases and J dropped 0; count of bases not matched to a gene: 1. Germline V gene lookup returns CDR1 SGHDT and CDR2 YYEEEE. The CDR3 region has the DNA TGTGCCAGCAGCTTAGGGGGCTCTAACTATGGCTACACCTTC. Its protein product is CASSLGGSNYGYTF.

The rearrangement links TRBV5-1 to TRBJ1-1, with TRBD1 matching over 11 bases. The CDR3 length is 15 residues. Trimming took 4 bases from V and 5 from J; bases not matched to a gene: 7. The germline V gene encodes CDR1 SGHRS and CDR2 YFSETQ. CDR3 coding DNA: TGCGCCAGCAGCCTCGGACAGGGGGCGAGGACTGAAGCTTTCTTT. Translation: CASSLGQGARTEAFF.

The rearrangement links TRBV7-2 to TRBJ2-2, with 13 nucleotides matching TRBD2. The CDR3 totals 16 residues. The junction had 4 bases not matched to a gene; V was cut back by 4 bases and J by 5 bases. Germline lookup yields CDR1 SGHTA and CDR2 FQGNSA. The CDR3 nucleotides are TGTGCCAGCAGCTCAAGGACTAGCGGGAGAACCGGGGAGCTGTTTTTT. It codes for CASSSRTSGRTGELFF. Complete variable domain (other parts from reference TRBV7-2 and TRBJ2-2): GAGVSQSPSNKVTEKGKDVELRCDPISGHTALYWYRQSLGQGLEFLIYFQGNSAPDKSGLPSDRFSAERTGGSVSTLTIQRTQQEDSAVYLCASSSRTSGRTGELFFGEGSRLTVL.

The rearrangement links TRBV5-4 to TRBJ2-3; D is possibly TRBD2 (5 bases). Trimming cost V 2 bases and J 2 bases, with 15 bases left between them. The germline V gene encodes CDR1 SGHNT and CDR2 YYREEE (reference sequence). The CDR3 has 16 residues. CDR3 loop: CASSFGGQTVTDTQYF. The CDR3 nucleotides are TGTGCCAGCAGCTTTGGCGGGCAGACCGTCACAGATACGCAGTATTTT.

The CDR3 here is CASSFSGGYGYTF. The CDR3 DNA reads as TGTGCCAGCAGTTTTTCCGGGGGCTATGGCTACACCTTC. This chain joins TRBV28 and TRBJ1-2, with a weak D call TRBD1 (5 bases). Germline CDR1 is MDHEN and CDR2 is SYDVKM. The CDR3 is 13 amino acids. Deletions cut 3 bases from V and 4 bases from J, with 9 bases between.

The chain joins TRBV9 to TRBJ2-2; D is undetermined. CDR3 size: 12 residues. Germline loops: CDR1 SGDLS, CDR2 YYNGEE. Between the trimmed V and J ends, which lost 4 bases and 6 bases, there was a span of 7 bases. The CDR3, as DNA: TGTGCCAGCAGCCTGCGGTCCGGGGAGCTGTTTTTT. Translating gives CASSLRSGELFF.

This chain uses TRBV30 with TRBJ1-1; 7 bases match TRBD1. Germline CDR1 reads GTSNPN; CDR2 reads SVGIG (reference sequence). The ends lost 1 base at V and 0 bases at J; junction bases unmatched: 5. The length of the CDR3 is 15 residues. This chain's CDR3 is CAWSGPGQLNTEAFF. The CDR3 nucleotides are TGTGCCTGGAGTGGTCCGGGACAGTTGAACACTGAAGCTTTCTTT.

This clone was seen once. This chain connects TRBV5-4 to TRBJ2-2; 10 bases match TRBD2. Unmatched junction bases numbered 9, after V lost 6 bases and J lost 4 bases. Germline CDR1 reads SGHNT; CDR2 reads YYREEE (reference sequence). The length of the CDR3 is 16 residues. CDR3 sequence reads: CASTSGASGGTGELFF. CDR3 coding DNA: TGTGCCAGCACCTCCGGGGCTAGCGGGGGCACCGGGGAGCTGTTTTTT.

The chain links TRBV5-6 to TRBJ2-7; perhaps TRBD2 as D (6 bases). CDR3 length equals 15 residues. In germline, CDR1 is SGHDT, CDR2 YYEEEE. Trimming shortened V by 4 bases and J by 6 bases, and 20 bases separated the two germline ends. For the CDR3, the DNA is TGTGCCAGCAGCCCTACAAGGGCCCTCGGGGGCGAGCAGTACTTC. Translation: CASSPTRALGGEQYF. The full variable domain, in which reference TRBV5-6 and TRBJ2-7 provide the parts outside the CDR3, is DAGVTQSPTHLIKTRGQQVTLRCSPKSGHDTVSWYQQALGQGPQFIFQYYEEEERQRGNFPDRFSGHQFPNYSSELNVNALLLGDSALYLCASSPTRALGGEQYFGPGTRLTVT.

The chain has TRBV18 and TRBJ2-3, with 8 bases that match TRBD2. The V and J ends lost 4 bases and 2 bases, in that order; junction bases with no gene match: 11. The CDR3 runs to 17 residues. CDR1 and CDR2 from the germline V gene are KGHSH and LQKENI. The CDR3 nucleotides are TGTGCCAGCTCACAAGCCCCCGGACTAGCTCCCACAGATACGCAGTATTTT. Protein product: CASSQAPGLAPTDTQYF.

The chain couples TRBV7-9 to TRBJ2-3; 7 bases match TRBD2. The V segment lost 1 base and the J segment 4 bases; nucleotides outside the gene matches: 2. The CDR3 totals 14 residues. Germline V gene sequence: CDR1 SEHNR, CDR2 FQNEAQ (reference sequence). This chain's CDR3 is CASSLGGSADTQYF. The CDR3 region has the DNA TGTGCCAGCAGCTTAGGCGGGAGCGCAGATACGCAGTATTTT.

About this clone: A read error may account for a junction end that differs from germline. The V gene is TRBV5-1, the J gene TRBJ1-5; D might be TRBD1 (5 bases). Germline CDR1 SGHRS, CDR2 YFSETQ. This CDR3 contains 16 residues. CDR3 in amino acids: CASSLDGGRSNQPRHF. The CDR3 DNA follows: TGCGCCAGCAGCTTGGACGGGGGTCGAAGCAATCAGCCCCGGCATTTT.

This chain joins TRBV28 and TRBJ1-1; maybe TRBD1 (6 bases). The germline gives CDR1 MDHEN, CDR2 SYDVKM. Trimming removed 2 bases at V and 4 bases at J, with 14 bases between. CDR3 length: 15 residues. CDR3 in amino acids: CASSLDRPGGTEAFF. In DNA, the CDR3 is TGTGCCAGCAGTTTAGACAGGCCGGGGGGCACTGAAGCTTTCTTT.

This clone occurred once. The chain recombines TRBV11-2 with TRBJ2-1; TRBD2 matches at 10 bases. There are 17 residues in the CDR3. Germline values: CDR1 SGHAT, CDR2 FQNNGV. J lost 6 bases, V lost 5 bases, and 13 bases had no gene match. CDR3 DNA: TGTGCCAGCAGCCTTGAACCCCCGATAGCGGGAGGCAATGAGCAGTTCTTC. It specifies CASSLEPPIAGGNEQFF.

This chain connects TRBV19 to TRBJ2-2, with a possible D match to TRBD1 (6 bases). This CDR3 comprises 15 residues. V was clipped by 5 bases and J by 0 bases, with 10 bases between them. Looked up from germline, CDR1 is LNHDA and CDR2 is SQIVND (reference sequence). The CDR3 DNA reads as TGTGCCAGTAGTGTTACAGGGCCGAACACCGGGGAGCTGTTTTTT. Amino acids: CASSVTGPNTGELFF.